These T cell receptor beta chains were read from a single sample in a study of blood T cell repertoires in COVID-19. Libraries were prepared by immunoSEQ multiplex PCR; TCRdb keeps only in-frame clonotypes and omits some of them. The table shows about 39,000 clones, with roughly 80% occurring only once. Specimen: peripheral blood. These receptors originate from a man aged 55 to 70 in a cohort sampled during active COVID-19. Each CDR3 is given with its conserved first and last residue. Fields, in order: V gene, D gene, CDR3 protein. The D gene is left open where the match is weak.

v_call: TRBV4-1
d_call: NA
cdr3_aa: CASSQWTEDSGNTIYF

v_call: TRBV19
d_call: NA
cdr3_aa: CASMYSGRGWTEAFF

v_call: TRBV24-1
d_call: TRBD1
cdr3_aa: CATSDGGQGGNEQFF

v_call: TRBV19
d_call: NA
cdr3_aa: CASVRLGGTEAFF

v_call: TRBV21-1
d_call: NA
cdr3_aa: CASSKVEGVHSYNEQFF

v_call: TRBV11-2
d_call: NA
cdr3_aa: CASSLSGPNEQFF

v_call: TRBV5-1
d_call: NA
cdr3_aa: CASSLRVVDRETQYF

v_call: TRBV7-9
d_call: NA
cdr3_aa: CASRPTGYDSPLHF

v_call: TRBV11-3
d_call: NA
cdr3_aa: CASSLDQNSPLHF

v_call: TRBV18
d_call: TRBD2
cdr3_aa: CASSPPAGGVQETQYF

v_call: TRBV7-9
d_call: NA
cdr3_aa: CASSLQGPSWNTEAFF

v_call: TRBV30
d_call: NA
cdr3_aa: CAWSRDSSYNEQFF

v_call: TRBV11-3
d_call: NA
cdr3_aa: CASSLDRDFTGELFF

v_call: TRBV6-5
d_call: NA
cdr3_aa: CASRNRGEAFF

v_call: TRBV7-2
d_call: TRBD1
cdr3_aa: CASSERTGAEYEQYF

v_call: TRBV5-1
d_call: TRBD2
cdr3_aa: CASSLGTSGHYNEQFF

v_call: TRBV6-2/TRBV6-3
d_call: TRBD2
cdr3_aa: CASSPGGDPYNEQFF

v_call: TRBV13
d_call: NA
cdr3_aa: CASSLSEAQSTYEQYF

v_call: TRBV10-3
d_call: NA
cdr3_aa: CAISAAAGMEAQHF

v_call: TRBV4-1
d_call: NA
cdr3_aa: CASSQAPFSYEQYF

v_call: TRBV10-3
d_call: NA
cdr3_aa: CAISEGVGVETQYF

v_call: TRBV19
d_call: NA
cdr3_aa: CASSIFDSFSGNTIYF

v_call: TRBV6-5
d_call: NA
cdr3_aa: CATTDTVTYEQYF

v_call: TRBV6-5
d_call: TRBD1
cdr3_aa: CASSPGQRNTIYF

v_call: TRBV6-6
d_call: TRBD2
cdr3_aa: CASSRTSGRPRSDEQFF

v_call: TRBV29-1
d_call: TRBD1
cdr3_aa: CSVAQGPGNTEAFF

v_call: TRBV15
d_call: TRBD1
cdr3_aa: CATSPWDRGGQPQHF

v_call: TRBV30
d_call: NA
cdr3_aa: CAWSVRSSNQPQHF

v_call: TRBV9
d_call: TRBD2
cdr3_aa: CASSEGTSGRAKQYF

v_call: TRBV30
d_call: TRBD1
cdr3_aa: CAWKYRGNTEAFF

v_call: TRBV5-5
d_call: TRBD2
cdr3_aa: CASSYPSGSQETQYF

v_call: TRBV27
d_call: NA
cdr3_aa: CASSFDSNYGYTF

v_call: TRBV4-1
d_call: NA
cdr3_aa: CASAGEEGDSYNSPLHF

v_call: TRBV4-2
d_call: NA
cdr3_aa: CASSQGYGDQPQHF

v_call: TRBV5-6
d_call: TRBD1
cdr3_aa: CASRGQGAGDTEAFF

v_call: TRBV7-9
d_call: TRBD1
cdr3_aa: CASSTGQGLGYTF

v_call: TRBV7-3
d_call: TRBD2
cdr3_aa: CASSPPLGAGGHNEQFF

v_call: TRBV28
d_call: TRBD1
cdr3_aa: CASTPPGTGIGYTF

v_call: TRBV19
d_call: NA
cdr3_aa: CASSWNLGHYEQYF

v_call: TRBV28
d_call: TRBD1
cdr3_aa: CASSLGTGLVVDGYTF

v_call: TRBV5-1
d_call: NA
cdr3_aa: CASSLASRANVLTF

v_call: TRBV7-9
d_call: TRBD1
cdr3_aa: CASSSRGQAAWGTQYF

v_call: TRBV7-8
d_call: NA
cdr3_aa: CASSDEAVNSPLHF

v_call: TRBV10-3
d_call: NA
cdr3_aa: CAISDGSADNEQFF

v_call: TRBV30
d_call: TRBD2
cdr3_aa: CAWSVKMGITSGQSYEQYF

v_call: TRBV9
d_call: TRBD1
cdr3_aa: CASSVRGQGAGGYTF

v_call: TRBV6-5
d_call: NA
cdr3_aa: CASSYSGTDSYGYTF

v_call: TRBV27
d_call: TRBD2
cdr3_aa: CASNRLAGVDEQFF

v_call: TRBV27
d_call: NA
cdr3_aa: CASSGASRHRLSTDTQYF

v_call: TRBV7-8
d_call: NA
cdr3_aa: CASSEGVLYEQYF

v_call: TRBV11-2
d_call: NA
cdr3_aa: CASSLALDQPQHF

v_call: TRBV12-5
d_call: NA
cdr3_aa: CASGYGDYGYTF

v_call: TRBV10-3
d_call: NA
cdr3_aa: CAISDTGTIISGANVLTF